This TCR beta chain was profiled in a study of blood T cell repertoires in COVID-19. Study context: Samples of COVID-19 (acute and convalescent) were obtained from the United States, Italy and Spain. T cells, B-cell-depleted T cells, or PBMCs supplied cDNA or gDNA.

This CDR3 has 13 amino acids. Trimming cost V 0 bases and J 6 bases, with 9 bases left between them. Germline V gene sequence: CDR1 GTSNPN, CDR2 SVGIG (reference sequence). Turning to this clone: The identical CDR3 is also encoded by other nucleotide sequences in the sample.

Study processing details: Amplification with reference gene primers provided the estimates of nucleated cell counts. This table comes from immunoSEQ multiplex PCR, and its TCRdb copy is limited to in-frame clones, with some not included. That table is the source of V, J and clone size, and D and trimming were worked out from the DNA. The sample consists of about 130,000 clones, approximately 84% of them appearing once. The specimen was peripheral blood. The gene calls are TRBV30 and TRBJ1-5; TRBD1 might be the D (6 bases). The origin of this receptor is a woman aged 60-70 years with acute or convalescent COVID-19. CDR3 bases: TGTGCCTGGAGTGTGCAGGGGAGTCAGCCCCAGCATTTT. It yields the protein CAWSVQGSQPQHF.